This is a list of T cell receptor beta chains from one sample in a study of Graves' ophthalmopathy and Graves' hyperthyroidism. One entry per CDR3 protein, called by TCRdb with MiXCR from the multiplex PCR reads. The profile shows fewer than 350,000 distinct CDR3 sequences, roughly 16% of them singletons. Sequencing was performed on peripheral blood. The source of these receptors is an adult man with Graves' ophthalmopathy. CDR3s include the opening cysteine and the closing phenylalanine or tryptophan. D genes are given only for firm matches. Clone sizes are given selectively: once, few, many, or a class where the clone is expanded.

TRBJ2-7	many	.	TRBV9	CASSVETSYEQYF	TGTGCCAGCAGCGTAGAGACTAGCTACGAGCAGTACTTC
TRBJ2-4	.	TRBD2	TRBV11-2	CASSDPGGTSGRASKNIQYF	TGTGCCAGCAGCGACCCGGGGGGGACTAGCGGGAGGGCCTCCAAAAACATTCAGTACTTC
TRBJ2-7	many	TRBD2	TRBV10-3	CAHRGGSGEQYF	TGTGCCCATCGGGGCGGGAGTGGCGAGCAGTACTTC
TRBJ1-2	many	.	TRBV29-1	CSVQGYYGYTF	TGCAGCGTTCAGGGATACTATGGCTACACCTTC
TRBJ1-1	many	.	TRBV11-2	CASSLGGTNTEAFF	TGTGCCAGCAGCTTAGGAGGGACGAACACTGAAGCTTTCTTT
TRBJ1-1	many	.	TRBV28	CASSLGRVDTEAFF	TGTGCCAGCAGTTTAGGGAGGGTTGACACTGAAGCTTTCTTT
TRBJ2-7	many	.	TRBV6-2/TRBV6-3	CASSYSIRGYSYEQYF	TGTGCCAGCAGTTACTCGATAAGGGGATACTCCTACGAGCAGTACTTC
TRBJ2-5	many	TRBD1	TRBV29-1	CSVPGQGLGQETQYF	TGCAGCGTTCCGGGACAGGGGTTGGGCCAAGAGACCCAGTACTTC
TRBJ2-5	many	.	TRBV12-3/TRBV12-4	CASSRPVQETQYF	TGTGCCAGCAGTCGCCCGGTGCAAGAGACCCAGTACTTC
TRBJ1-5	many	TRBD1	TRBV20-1	CSALTGGVNQPQHF	TGCAGTGCTCTGACAGGGGGCGTTAATCAGCCCCAGCATTTT
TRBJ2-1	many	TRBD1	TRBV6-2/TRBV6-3	CASSRDREGNEQFF	TGTGCCAGCAGTAGGGACAGGGAGGGGAATGAGCAGTTCTTC
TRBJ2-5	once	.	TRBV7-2	CASSSTSSTQYF	TGTGCCAGCAGCTCCACTTCGAGCACCCAGTACTTC
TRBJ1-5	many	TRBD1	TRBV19	CASSMRTGANQPQHF	TGTGCCAGTAGTATGCGGACAGGTGCTAATCAGCCCCAGCATTTT
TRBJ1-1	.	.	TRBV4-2	CASSQDAGAGTEAFF	TGTGCCAGCAGCCAAGACGCCGGGGCTGGCACTGAAGCTTTCTTT
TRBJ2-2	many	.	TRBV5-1	CASSPDTASRELFF	TGCGCCAGCAGCCCTGACACTGCCTCGCGGGAGCTGTTTTTT
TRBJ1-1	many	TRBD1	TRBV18	CASSPETGVTEAFF	TGTGCCAGCTCACCAGAGACAGGGGTAACTGAAGCTTTCTTT
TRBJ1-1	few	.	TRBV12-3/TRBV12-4	CAGHRSRNTEAFF	TGTGCCGGACACAGGTCCCGGAACACTGAAGCTTTCTTT
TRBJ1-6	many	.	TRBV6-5	CASSYPIGARGPYNSPLHF	TGTGCCAGCAGTTACCCCATAGGAGCCAGGGGACCCTATAATTCACCCCTCCACTTT
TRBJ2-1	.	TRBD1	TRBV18	CASSYGQGINEQFF	TGTGCCAGCTCATACGGACAGGGGATCAATGAGCAGTTCTTC
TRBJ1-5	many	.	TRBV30	CAWSQHDNQPQHF	TGTGCCTGGAGTCAACACGACAATCAGCCCCAGCATTTT
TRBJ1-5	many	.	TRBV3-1	CASSQGWTTDQPQHF	TGTGCCAGCAGCCAAGGATGGACAACCGATCAGCCCCAGCATTTT
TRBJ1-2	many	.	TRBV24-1	CATSDLNGHDGHTF	TGTGCCACCAGTGATTTGAACGGACATGATGGCCACACCTTC
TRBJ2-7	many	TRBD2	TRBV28	CASSSMGGGGYEQYF	TGTGCCAGCAGTTCGATGGGCGGGGGGGGCTACGAGCAGTACTTC
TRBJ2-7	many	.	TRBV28	CASSFPGQTYEQYF	TGTGCCAGCAGTTTCCCCGGGCAGACCTACGAGCAGTACTTC
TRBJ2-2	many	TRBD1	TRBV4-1	CASSRTGSGELFF	TGCGCCAGCAGCCGGACAGGGTCCGGGGAGCTGTTTTTT
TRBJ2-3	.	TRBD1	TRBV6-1	CASSDGTGYQPQYF	TGTGCCAGCAGTGACGGGACAGGGTATCAGCCCCAGTATTTT
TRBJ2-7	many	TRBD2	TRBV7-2	CASTIAGANYEQYF	TGTGCCAGCACCATAGCGGGGGCAAACTACGAGCAGTACTTC
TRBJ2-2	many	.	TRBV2	CASSVNLHTGELFF	TGTGCCAGCAGTGTTAATCTCCACACCGGGGAGCTGTTTTTT
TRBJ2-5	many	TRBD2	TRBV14	CASTEGTSGQETQYF	TGTGCCAGCACCGAAGGGACTAGCGGACAAGAGACCCAGTACTTC
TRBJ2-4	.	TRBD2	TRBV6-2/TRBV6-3	CASSYGLAGNLYF	TGTGCCAGCAGTTACGGACTAGCGGGAAACCTGTACTTC
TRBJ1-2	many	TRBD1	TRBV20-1	CKVRTGTAGYTF	TGCAAAGTTCGGACAGGGACGGCTGGCTACACCTTC